This record covers a single T cell receptor (beta chain). The antigen remains unidentified. Per germline, CDR1 LNHDA and CDR2 SQIVND (reference sequence). The CDR3 contains 14 residues. Trimming left V 3 bases short and J 5 bases short, with 14 bases between. Naive CD8 isolation took CD45RO-negative cells positively selected for CCR7 and excluded terminally differentiated effector memory CD45RA+ cells. These data come from a study of shared clonotypes between healthy human individuals. Study-level information: There were three CD4 naive, three CD4 memory, two CD8 naive and one CD8 memory plates per donor. Study observations and caveats: Across subsets, estimated richness was generally greater for naive than for memory populations. Among donors, the sharing of clonotypes was expected to be influenced by sequencing depth.

In the original processing: Sequence data from immunoSEQ were junction-only and lacked quality scores; consequently, filtering differed. Clones were sequenced by immunoSEQ multiplex PCR, and TCRdb holds only the in-frame ones, with some missing. V and J calls plus clone size are reproduced from that table; the DNA served to infer D and trimming. This table holds just over 2,000,000 clones, approximately 94% found once. This chain links TRBV19 with TRBJ2-7, with D maybe TRBD1 (5 bases). This sequence originates from a man aged 18-30 years in good health. Sample: naive CD8+ T cells sorted from blood. Here the CDR3 DNA reads TGTGCCAGTAGTATCATTCCAGGGTGGGACGAGCAGTACTTC. Its translation is CASSIIPGWDEQYF.